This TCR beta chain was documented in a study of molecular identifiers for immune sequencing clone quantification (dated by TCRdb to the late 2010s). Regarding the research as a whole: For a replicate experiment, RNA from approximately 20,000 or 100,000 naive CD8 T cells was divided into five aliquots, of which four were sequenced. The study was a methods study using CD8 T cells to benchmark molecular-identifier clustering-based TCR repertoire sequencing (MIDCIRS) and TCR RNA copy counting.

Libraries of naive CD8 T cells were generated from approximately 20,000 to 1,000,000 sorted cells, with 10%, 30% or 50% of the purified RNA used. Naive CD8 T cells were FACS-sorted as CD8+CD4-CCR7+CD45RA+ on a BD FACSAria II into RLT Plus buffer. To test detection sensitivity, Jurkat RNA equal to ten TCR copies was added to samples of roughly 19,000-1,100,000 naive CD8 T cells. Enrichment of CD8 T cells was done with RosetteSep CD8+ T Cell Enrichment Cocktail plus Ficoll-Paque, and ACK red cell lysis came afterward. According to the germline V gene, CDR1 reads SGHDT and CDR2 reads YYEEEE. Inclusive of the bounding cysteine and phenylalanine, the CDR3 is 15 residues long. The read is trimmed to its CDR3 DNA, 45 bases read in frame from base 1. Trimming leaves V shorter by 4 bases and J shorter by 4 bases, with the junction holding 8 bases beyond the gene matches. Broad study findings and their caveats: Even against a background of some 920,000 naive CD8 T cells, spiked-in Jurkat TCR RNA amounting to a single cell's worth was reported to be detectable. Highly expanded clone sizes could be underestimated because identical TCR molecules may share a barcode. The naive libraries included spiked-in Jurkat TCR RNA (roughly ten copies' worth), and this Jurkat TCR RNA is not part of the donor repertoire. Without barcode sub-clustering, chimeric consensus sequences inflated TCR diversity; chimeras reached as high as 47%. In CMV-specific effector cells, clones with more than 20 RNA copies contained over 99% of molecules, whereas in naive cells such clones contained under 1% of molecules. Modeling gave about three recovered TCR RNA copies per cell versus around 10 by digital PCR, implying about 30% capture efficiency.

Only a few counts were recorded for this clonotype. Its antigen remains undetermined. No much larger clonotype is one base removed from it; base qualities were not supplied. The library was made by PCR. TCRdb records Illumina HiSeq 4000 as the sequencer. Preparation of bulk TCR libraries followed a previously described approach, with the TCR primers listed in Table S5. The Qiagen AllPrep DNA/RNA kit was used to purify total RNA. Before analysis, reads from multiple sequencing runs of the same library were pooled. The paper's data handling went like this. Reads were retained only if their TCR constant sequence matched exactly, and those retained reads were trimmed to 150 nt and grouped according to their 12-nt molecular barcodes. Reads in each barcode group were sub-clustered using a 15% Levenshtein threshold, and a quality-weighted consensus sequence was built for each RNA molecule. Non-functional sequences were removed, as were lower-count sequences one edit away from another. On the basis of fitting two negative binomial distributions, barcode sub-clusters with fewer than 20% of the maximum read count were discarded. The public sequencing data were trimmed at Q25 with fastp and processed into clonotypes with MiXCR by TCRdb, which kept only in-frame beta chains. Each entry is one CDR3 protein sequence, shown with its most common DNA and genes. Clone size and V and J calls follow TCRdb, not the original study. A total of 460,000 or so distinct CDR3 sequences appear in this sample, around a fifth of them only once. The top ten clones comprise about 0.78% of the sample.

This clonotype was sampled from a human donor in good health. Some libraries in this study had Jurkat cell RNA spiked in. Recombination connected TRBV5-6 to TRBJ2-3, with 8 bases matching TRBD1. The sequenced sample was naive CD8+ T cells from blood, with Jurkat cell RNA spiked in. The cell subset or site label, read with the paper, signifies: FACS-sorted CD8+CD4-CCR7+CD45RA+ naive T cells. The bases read TGTGCCAGCAGCGTCCAGGGGGCGCCGGCAGATACGCAGTATTTT. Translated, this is CASSVQGAPADTQYF. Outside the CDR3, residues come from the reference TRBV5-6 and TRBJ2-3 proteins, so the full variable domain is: DAGVTQSPTHLIKTRGQQVTLRCSPKSGHDTVSWYQQALGQGPQFIFQYYEEEERQRGNFPDRFSGHQFPNYSSELNVNALLLGDSALYLCASSVQGAPADTQYFGPGTRLTVL.